The 2 T cell receptor beta chains in this list originate from one sample, sequenced in a study of T cell responses to AZD1222 COVID-19 vaccine. Generated by immunoSEQ multiplex PCR, the TCRdb table keeps only in-frame clones and is missing some. The profile shows more than 110,000 clones, about 92% of them singletons. Sequencing was performed on peripheral blood, taken 28 days after the second AZD1222 dose. The receptor set was obtained from an adult who received the AZD1222 COVID-19 vaccine.

This clone was found once. This chain joins TRBV18 and TRBJ1-1; TRBD1 might be the D (5 bases). V was clipped by 3 bases and J by 0 bases, with 14 bases between them. Germline V lookup: CDR1 KGHSH, CDR2 LQKENI. This CDR3 comprises 16 residues. CDR3 sequence (DNA): TGTGCCAGCTCACCGGGGGTTTCTGATATGAACACTGAAGCTTTCTTT. Translation: CASSPGVSDMNTEAFF.

The rearrangement joins TRBV27 to TRBJ1-6; D may be TRBD1 (5 bases). The CDR3 runs 16 residues. Germline V gene sequence: CDR1 MNHEY, CDR2 SMNVEV (reference sequence). Trimming cost V 3 bases and J 10 bases, with 19 bases left between them. The CDR3 nucleotides read TGTGCCAGCAGTTTGTCAAGGGGAGTAGCAGTCTCACCCCTCCACTTT. It codes for CASSLSRGVAVSPLHF.